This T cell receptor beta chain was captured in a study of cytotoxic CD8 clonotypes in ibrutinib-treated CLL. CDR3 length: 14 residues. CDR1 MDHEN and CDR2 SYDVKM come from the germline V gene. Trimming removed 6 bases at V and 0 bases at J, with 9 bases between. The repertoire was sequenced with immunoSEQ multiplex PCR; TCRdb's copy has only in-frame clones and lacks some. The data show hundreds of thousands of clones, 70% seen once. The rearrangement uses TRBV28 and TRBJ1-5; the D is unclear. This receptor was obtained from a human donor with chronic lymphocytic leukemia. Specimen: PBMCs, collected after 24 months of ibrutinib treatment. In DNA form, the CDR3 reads TGTGCCAGCAGCGGCACGAATAGCAATCAGCCCCAGCATTTT. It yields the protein CASSGTNSNQPQHF.